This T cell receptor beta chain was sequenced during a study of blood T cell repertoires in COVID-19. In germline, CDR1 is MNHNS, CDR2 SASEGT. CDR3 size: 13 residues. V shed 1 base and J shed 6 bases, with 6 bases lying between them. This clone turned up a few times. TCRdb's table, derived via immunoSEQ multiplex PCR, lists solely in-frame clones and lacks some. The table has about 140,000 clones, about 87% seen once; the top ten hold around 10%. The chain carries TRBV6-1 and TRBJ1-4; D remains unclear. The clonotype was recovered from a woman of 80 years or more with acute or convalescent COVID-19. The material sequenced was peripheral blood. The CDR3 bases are TGTGCCAGCAGTGAAGTGGGAGATGAAAAACTGTTTTTT. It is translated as CASSEVGDEKLFF.